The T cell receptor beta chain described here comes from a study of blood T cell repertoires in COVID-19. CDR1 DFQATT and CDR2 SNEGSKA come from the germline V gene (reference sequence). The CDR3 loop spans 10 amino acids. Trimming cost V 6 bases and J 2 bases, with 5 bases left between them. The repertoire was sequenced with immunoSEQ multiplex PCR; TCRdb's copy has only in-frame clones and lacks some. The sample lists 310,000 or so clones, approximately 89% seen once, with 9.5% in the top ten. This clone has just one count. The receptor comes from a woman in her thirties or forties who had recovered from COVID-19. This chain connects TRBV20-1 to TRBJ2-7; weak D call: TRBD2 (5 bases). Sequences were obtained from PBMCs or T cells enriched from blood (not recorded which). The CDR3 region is CSAGTYEQYF. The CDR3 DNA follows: TGCAGTGCCGGGACCTACGAGCAGTACTTC.